This T cell receptor (beta chain) comes out of a study of T cell responses to AZD1222 COVID-19 vaccine. General observations from the study: Repertoire sampling happened only post peak T cell response.

Using immunoSEQ multiplex PCR, the repertoire was profiled, and TCRdb retains in-frame clones only, with some absent. The data contain roughly 120,000 clones, less than 90% of them singletons. This CDR3 comprises 18 residues. Germline V CDR1 and CDR2: PRHDT, FYEKMQ (reference sequence). J was trimmed by 5 bases and V by 1 base; bases with no gene match: 14. A word on this clone: Its antigen is as yet unknown.

V usage is TRBV13 and J usage is TRBJ2-3, with 8 positions matching TRBD1. This receptor was obtained from an adult in good health. The sample here was peripheral blood, taken on day 0 of AZD1222 vaccination. The CDR3 bases are TGTGCCAGCAGCTTAGAGATTTGGACAGGGAAAGACAAAGATACGCAGTATTTT. Its translation: CASSLEIWTGKDKDTQYF.